This TCR beta chain appears in the sequencing data of a study of T cells in Graves' hyperthyroidism and ophthalmopathy. There are many counts of this clonotype. The CDR3 runs to 12 residues. The V end was cut by 5 bases, the J end by 5 bases, with 9 bases between. Germline assignment: CDR1 MDHEN and CDR2 SYDVKM. RNA transcripts served as the template for amplifying TCR beta CDR3 regions. A first-round RT-PCR of the TCR CDR3 used the HTBI primer set. Via MiXCR, TCRdb re-called the multiplex PCR reads, giving one row per CDR3 protein. Altogether 250,000 to 300,000 distinct CDR3 sequences are present, roughly 14% being singletons, with the ten largest covering roughly 8%.

The receptor comes from a woman in her thirties with Graves' hyperthyroidism that later progressed to Graves' ophthalmopathy. Sequences were obtained from blood. V usage is TRBV28 and J usage is TRBJ2-5, with D uncertain. The CDR3 sequence: CASSAVGETQYF. The CDR3 DNA follows: TGTGCCAGCAGTGCGGTCGGGGAGACCCAGTACTTC. Variable domain in full (rest from reference TRBV28 and TRBJ2-5): DVKVTQSSRYLVKRTGEKVFLECVQDMDHENMFWYRQDPGLGLRLIYFSYDVKMKEKGDIPEGYSVSREKKERFSLILESASTNQTSMYLCASSAVGETQYFGPGTRLLVL.